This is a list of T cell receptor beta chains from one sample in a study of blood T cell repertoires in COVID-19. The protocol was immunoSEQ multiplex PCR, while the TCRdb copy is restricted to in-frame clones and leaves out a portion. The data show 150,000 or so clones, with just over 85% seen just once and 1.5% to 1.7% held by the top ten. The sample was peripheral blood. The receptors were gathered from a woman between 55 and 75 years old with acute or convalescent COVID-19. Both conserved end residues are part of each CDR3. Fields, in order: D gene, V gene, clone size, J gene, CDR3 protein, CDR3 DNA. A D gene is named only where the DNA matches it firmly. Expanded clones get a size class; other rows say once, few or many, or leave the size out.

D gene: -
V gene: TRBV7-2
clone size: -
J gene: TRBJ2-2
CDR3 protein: CASSARGTGELFF
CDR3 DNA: TGTGCCAGCAGCGCACGGGGGACCGGGGAGCTGTTTTTT

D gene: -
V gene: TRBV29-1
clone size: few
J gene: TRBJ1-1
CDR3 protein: CSALVGFTEAFF
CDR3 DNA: TGCAGCGCCTTAGTGGGCTTCACTGAAGCTTTCTTT

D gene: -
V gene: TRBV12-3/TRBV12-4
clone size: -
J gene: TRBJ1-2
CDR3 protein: CASSYPGEGYTF
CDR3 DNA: TGTGCCAGCAGTTACCCAGGGGAGGGCTACACCTTC

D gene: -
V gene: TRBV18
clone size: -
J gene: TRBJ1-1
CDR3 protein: CASSPNPGTEAFF
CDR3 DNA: TGTGCCAGCTCCCCAAATCCGGGGACTGAAGCTTTCTTT

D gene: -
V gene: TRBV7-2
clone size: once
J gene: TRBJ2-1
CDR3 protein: CASSLAGAGFSYNEQFF
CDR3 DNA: TGTGCCAGCAGCTTAGCTGGGGCGGGGTTCTCCTACAATGAGCAGTTCTTC

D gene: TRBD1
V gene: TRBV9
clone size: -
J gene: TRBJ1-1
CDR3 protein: CASSAAGDRGEEAFF
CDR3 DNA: TGTGCCAGCAGCGCAGCGGGGGACAGGGGGGAAGAAGCTTTCTTT

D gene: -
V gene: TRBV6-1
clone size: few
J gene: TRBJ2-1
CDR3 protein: CASSEVPYGGEQFF
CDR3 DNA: TGTGCCAGCAGTGAAGTTCCATATGGCGGTGAGCAGTTCTTC

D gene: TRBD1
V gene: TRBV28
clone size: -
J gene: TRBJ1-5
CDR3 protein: CASSIGTVNFDQPQHF
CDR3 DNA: TGTGCCAGCAGTATAGGGACAGTTAATTTTGATCAGCCCCAGCATTTT

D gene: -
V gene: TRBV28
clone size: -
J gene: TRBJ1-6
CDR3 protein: CASTQRETINSPLHF
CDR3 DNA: TGTGCCAGCACCCAGAGAGAAACTATTAATTCACCCCTCCACTTT

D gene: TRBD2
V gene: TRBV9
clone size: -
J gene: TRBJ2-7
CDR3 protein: CASSVGPSGGEYEQYF
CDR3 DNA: TGTGCCAGCAGCGTAGGGCCTAGCGGGGGGGAGTACGAGCAGTACTTC

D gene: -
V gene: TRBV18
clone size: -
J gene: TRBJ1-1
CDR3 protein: CASSPEAGGTEAFF
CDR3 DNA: TGTGCCAGCTCACCGGAGGCGGGGGGCACTGAAGCTTTCTTT

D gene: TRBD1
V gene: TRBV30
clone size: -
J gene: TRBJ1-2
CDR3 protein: CAGRTGGEGYTF
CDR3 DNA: TGTGCCGGCCGGACAGGGGGCGAAGGCTACACCTTC

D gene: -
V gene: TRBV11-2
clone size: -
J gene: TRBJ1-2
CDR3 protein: CASSPVRAGYGYTF
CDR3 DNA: TGTGCCAGCAGCCCGGTGAGGGCTGGCTATGGCTACACCTTC

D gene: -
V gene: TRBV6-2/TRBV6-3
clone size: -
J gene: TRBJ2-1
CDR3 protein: CASSYSVPSLNEQFF
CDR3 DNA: TGTGCCAGCAGTTACTCGGTTCCGAGTCTCAATGAGCAGTTCTTC

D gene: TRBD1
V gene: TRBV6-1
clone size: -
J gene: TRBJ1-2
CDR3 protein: CASSEVQQGARGYTF
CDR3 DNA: TGTGCCAGCAGTGAAGTACAACAGGGGGCGCGGGGCTACACCTTC

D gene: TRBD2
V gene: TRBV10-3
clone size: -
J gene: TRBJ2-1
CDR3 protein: CATFGGSGGASQFF
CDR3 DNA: TGTGCCACCTTTGGGGGTAGCGGGGGGGCGAGTCAGTTCTTC

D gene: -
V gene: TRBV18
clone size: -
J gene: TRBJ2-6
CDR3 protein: CASSPIAGANVLTF
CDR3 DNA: TGTGCCAGCTCTCCAATCGCTGGGGCCAACGTCCTGACTTTC

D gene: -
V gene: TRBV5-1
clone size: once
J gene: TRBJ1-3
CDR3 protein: CASSLTGINSGNTIYF
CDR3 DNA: TGCGCCAGCAGCTTGACAGGGATTAACTCTGGAAACACCATATATTTT

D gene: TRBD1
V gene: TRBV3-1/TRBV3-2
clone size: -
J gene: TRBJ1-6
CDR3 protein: CASSQGGTGNSPLHF
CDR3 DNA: TGTGCCAGCAGCCAAGGTGGGACAGGGAATTCACCCCTCCACTTT

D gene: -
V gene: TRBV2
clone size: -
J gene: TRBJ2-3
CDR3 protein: CASRADTGIFRGATTTDTQYF
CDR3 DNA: TGTGCCAGCAGGGCCGACACAGGGATTTTTCGCGGCGCGACGACCACAGATACGCAGTATTTT

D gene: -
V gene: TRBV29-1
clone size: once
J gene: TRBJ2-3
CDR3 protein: CSVSAVGFTDTQYF
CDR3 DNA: TGCAGCGTTTCAGCGGTGGGGTTCACAGATACGCAGTATTTT

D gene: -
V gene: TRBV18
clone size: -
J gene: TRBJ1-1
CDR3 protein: CASSRERQLNTEAFF
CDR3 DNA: TGTGCCAGCTCACGGGAGAGGCAGTTGAACACTGAAGCTTTCTTT

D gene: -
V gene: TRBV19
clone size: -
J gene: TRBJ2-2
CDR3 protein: CASSMGPGTGELFF
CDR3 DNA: TGTGCCAGTAGTATGGGGCCTGGAACCGGGGAGCTGTTTTTT

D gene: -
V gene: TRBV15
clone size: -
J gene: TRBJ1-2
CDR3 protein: CATSREGIGANYGYTF
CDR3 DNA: TGTGCCACCAGCAGAGAGGGTATAGGAGCAAACTATGGCTACACCTTC

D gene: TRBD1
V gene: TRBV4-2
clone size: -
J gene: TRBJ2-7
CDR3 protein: CASSQPGQGAHEQYF
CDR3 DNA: TGTGCCAGCAGCCAACCGGGACAGGGGGCCCACGAGCAGTACTTC

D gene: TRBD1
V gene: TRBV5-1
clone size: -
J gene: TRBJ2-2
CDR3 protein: CASSRDSGNTGELFF
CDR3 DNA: TGCGCCAGCAGCCGGGACAGCGGGAACACCGGGGAGCTGTTTTTT

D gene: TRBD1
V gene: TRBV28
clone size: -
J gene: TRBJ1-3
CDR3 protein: CASTIGQGHRSGNTIYF
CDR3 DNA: TGTGCCAGCACCATTGGACAGGGCCATCGCTCTGGAAACACCATATATTTT

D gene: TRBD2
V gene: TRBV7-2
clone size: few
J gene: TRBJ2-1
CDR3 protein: CASSLGGGGAGGEQFF
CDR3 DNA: TGTGCCAGCAGCTTAGGTGGCGGGGGGGCCGGAGGTGAGCAGTTCTTC

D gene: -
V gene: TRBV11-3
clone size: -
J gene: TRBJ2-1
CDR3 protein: CASSSAGTLSYNEQFF
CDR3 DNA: TGTGCCAGCAGCTCAGCCGGGACTCTTTCCTACAATGAGCAGTTCTTC

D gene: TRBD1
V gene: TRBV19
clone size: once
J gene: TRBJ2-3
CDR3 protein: CAISGQGGTDTQYF
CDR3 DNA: TGTGCCATCAGCGGACAGGGAGGCACAGATACGCAGTATTTT

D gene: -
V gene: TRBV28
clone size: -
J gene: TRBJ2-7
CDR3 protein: CASSARPGPYEQYF
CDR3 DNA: TGTGCCAGCAGTGCCAGACCAGGGCCCTACGAGCAGTACTTC

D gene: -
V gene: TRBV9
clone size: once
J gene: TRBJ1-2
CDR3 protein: CASSVVPAGVVGYTF
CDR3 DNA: TGTGCCAGCAGCGTAGTTCCGGCCGGGGTTGTGGGCTACACCTTC

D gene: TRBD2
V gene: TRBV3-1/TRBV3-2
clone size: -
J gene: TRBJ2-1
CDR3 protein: CASSLTSGDYNEQFF
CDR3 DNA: TGTGCCAGCAGCCTTACTAGCGGGGATTACAATGAGCAGTTCTTC

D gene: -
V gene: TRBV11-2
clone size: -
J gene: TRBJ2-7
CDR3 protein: CASSLVGTWDEQYF
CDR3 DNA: TGTGCCAGCAGCTTAGTAGGGACTTGGGACGAGCAGTACTTC

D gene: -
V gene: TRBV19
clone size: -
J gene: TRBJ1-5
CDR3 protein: CASTYRAYGNQPQHF
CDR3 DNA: TGTGCCAGTACCTACAGGGCATATGGCAATCAGCCCCAGCATTTT

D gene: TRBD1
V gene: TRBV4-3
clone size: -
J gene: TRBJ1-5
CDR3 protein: CASSVTGTNQPQHF
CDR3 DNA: TGCGCCAGCAGCGTGACAGGGACCAATCAGCCCCAGCATTTT

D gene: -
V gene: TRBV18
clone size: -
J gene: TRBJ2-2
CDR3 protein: CASSPGGSTGELFF
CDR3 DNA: TGTGCCAGCTCACCAGGGGGGAGCACCGGGGAGCTGTTTTTT

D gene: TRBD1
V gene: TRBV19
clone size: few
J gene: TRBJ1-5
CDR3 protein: CASSTQGDQPQHF
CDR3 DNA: TGTGCCAGTAGTACCCAGGGGGATCAGCCCCAGCATTTT

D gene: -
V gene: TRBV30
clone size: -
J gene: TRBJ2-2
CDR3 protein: CAWSPTRYANTGELFF
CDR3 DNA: TGTGCCTGGAGTCCTACTCGGTATGCGAACACCGGGGAGCTGTTTTTT

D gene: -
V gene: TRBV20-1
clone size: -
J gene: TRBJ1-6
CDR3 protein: CSASGGPGGSPLHF
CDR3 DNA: TGCAGTGCTAGTGGCGGGCCCGGGGGTTCACCCCTCCACTTT